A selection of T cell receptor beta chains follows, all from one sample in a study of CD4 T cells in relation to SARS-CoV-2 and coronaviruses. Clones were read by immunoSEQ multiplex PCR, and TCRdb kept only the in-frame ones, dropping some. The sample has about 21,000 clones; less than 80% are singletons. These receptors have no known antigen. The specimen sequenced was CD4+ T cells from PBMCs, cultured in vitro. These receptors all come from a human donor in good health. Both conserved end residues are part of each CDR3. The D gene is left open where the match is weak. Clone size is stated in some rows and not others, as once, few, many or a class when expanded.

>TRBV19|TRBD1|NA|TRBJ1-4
TGTGCCAGTAGTGGACAGGGCTATGAAAAACTGTTTTTT
CASSGQGYEKLFF
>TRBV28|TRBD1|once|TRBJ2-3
TGTGCCAGCAGTCCGGACAGGCGCAGCACAGATACGCAGTATTTT
CASSPDRRSTDTQYF
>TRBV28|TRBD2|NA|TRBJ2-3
TGTGCCAGCAGTGAGACTAGCGGGAGGGTTACAGATACGCAGTATTTT
CASSETSGRVTDTQYF
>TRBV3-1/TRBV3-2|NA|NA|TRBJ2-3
TGTGCCAGCAGCCGCAACCCATCTAGAGATACGCAGTATTTT
CASSRNPSRDTQYF
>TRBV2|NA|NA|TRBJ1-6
TGTGCCAGCACATCAGCCGGAGGACCTAATTCACCCCTCCACTTT
CASTSAGGPNSPLHF
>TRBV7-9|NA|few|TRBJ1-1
TGTGCCAGCAGCTTAGAGGGGGTGAACACTGAAGCTTTCTTT
CASSLEGVNTEAFF
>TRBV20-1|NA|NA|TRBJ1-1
TGCAGTGCTAGTATGGGTCCTACCGGGGAAGCTTTCTTT
CSASMGPTGEAFF
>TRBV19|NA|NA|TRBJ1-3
TGTGCCTCTCAGGACAGCTCTGGAAACACCATATATTTT
CASQDSSGNTIYF
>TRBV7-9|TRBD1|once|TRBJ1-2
TGTGCCAGCAGTTTAAGGGTAGGGCAGGGGGCGCGAGGCTACACCTTC
CASSLRVGQGARGYTF
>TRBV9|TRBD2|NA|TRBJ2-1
TGTGCCAGCAGCGCCTCGGGGGTAGCGGGAGGGCCCTTTTGGAACAATGAGCAGTTCTTC
CASSASGVAGGPFWNNEQFF
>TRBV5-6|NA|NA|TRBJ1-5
TGTGCCAGCAGCTTAGGCCGGATGGAGCAGCCCCAGCATTTT
CASSLGRMEQPQHF
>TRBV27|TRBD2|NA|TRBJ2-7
TGTGCCAGCAGTTCAGAGACTAGCGGGAGGGACGAGCAGTACTTC
CASSSETSGRDEQYF
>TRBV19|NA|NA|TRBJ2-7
TGTGCCAGTAGTATAGGTTCCCAGGGAATCCGCGAGCAGTACTTC
CASSIGSQGIREQYF
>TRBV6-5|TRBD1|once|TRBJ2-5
TGTGCCAGCAGTTACTCGACAGGGGAGGAGACCCAGTACTTC
CASSYSTGEETQYF
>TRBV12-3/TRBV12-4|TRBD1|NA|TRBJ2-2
TGTGCCAGCAGTTTACAGGGGGCCGGGGAGCTGTTTTTT
CASSLQGAGELFF
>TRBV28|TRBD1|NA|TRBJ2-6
TGTGCCAGCAAGCCAGGGGGCGCGTTTGGGGCCAACGTCCTGACTTTC
CASKPGGAFGANVLTF
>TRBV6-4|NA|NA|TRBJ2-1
TGTGCCAGCAGTGACTCGATGGAGAGCTCCTACAATGAGCAGTTCTTC
CASSDSMESSYNEQFF
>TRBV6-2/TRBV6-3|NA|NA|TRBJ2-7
TGTGCCAGCAGTTACCCTAGCGACAACTACGAGCAGTACTTC
CASSYPSDNYEQYF
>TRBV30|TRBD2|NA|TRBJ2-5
TGTGCCTGGAGTGGGGGGGAGGGCCGTTGGGAGACCCAGTACTTC
CAWSGGEGRWETQYF
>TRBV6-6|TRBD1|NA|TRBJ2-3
TGTGCCAGCAGTCCCCTCTTTAGTAGGGGGCCCGCAGATACGCAGTATTTT
CASSPLFSRGPADTQYF
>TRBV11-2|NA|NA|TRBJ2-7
TGTGCCAGCAGCTTAGGGCGCACAGGGTCATGGTACGAGCAGTACTTC
CASSLGRTGSWYEQYF
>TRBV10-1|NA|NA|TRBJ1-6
TGCGCCAGCAGTGAGTCTCTAGATTCACCCCTCCACTTT
CASSESLDSPLHF
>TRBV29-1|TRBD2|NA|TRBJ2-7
TGCAGCGTTGAAAACGGGACTACCTACGAGCAGTACTTC
CSVENGTTYEQYF
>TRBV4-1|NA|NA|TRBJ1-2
TGCGCCAGCAGCCAAGTACGGGACCAGGGCTACACCTTC
CASSQVRDQGYTF
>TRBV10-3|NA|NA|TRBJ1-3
TGTGCCATCTCTCCAGACGCCTCTGGAAACACCATATATTTT
CAISPDASGNTIYF
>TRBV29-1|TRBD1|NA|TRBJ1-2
TGCAGCGGCGTGACAGGGGTTAGCCATGGCTACACCTTC
CSGVTGVSHGYTF
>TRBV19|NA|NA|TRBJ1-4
TGTGCCAGTAAGGCCGAGGGTCGAACTAATGAAAAACTGTTTTTT
CASKAEGRTNEKLFF
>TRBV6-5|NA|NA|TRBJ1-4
TGTGCCAGCAGTTACTCGGTTAATGAAAAACTGTTTTTT
CASSYSVNEKLFF
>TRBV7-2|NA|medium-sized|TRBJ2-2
TGTGCCAGCAGCCAGGCGGGCACCGGGGAGCTGTTTTTT
CASSQAGTGELFF
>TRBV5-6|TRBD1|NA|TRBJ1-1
TGTGCCAGCAGTCCACAGGGACAGGTACCTGAAGCTTTCTTT
CASSPQGQVPEAFF
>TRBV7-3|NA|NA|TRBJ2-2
TGTGCCAGCAGCTTATGGGCTGTCACCGGGGAGCTGTTTTTT
CASSLWAVTGELFF
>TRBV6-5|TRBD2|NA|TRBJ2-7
TGTGCCAGCAGCTTTGGGAGCGGGAGTTCCTACGAGCAGTACTTC
CASSFGSGSSYEQYF
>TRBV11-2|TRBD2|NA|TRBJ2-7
TGTGCCAGCAGGCGTCTAGCGGGAGAATCCTACGAGCAGTACTTC
CASRRLAGESYEQYF
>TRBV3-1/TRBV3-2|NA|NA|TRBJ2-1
TGTGCCAGCAGCAAGGCTCCCTCCTACAATGAGCAGTTCTTC
CASSKAPSYNEQFF
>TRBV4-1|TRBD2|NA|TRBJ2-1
TGCGCCAGCAGCTATCCGGGACTAGCGGCTTCTAATGAGCAGTTCTTC
CASSYPGLAASNEQFF